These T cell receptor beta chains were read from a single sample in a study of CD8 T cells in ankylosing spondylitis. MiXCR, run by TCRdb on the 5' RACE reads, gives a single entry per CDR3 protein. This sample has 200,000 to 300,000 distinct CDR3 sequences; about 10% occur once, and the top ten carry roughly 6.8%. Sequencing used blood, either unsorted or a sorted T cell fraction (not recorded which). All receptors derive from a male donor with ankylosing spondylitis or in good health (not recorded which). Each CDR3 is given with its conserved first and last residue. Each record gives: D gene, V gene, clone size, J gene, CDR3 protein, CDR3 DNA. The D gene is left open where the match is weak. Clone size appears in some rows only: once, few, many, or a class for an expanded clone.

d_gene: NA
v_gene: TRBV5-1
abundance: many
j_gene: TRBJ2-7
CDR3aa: CASSGGGGYSGLVREQYF
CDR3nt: TGCGCCAGCAGCGGGGGTGGTGGCTACAGTGGATTAGTGAGGGAGCAGTACTTC

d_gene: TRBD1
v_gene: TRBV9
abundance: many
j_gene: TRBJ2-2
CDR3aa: CASSPRDRVLTGELFF
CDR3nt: TGTGCCAGCAGCCCCCGGGACAGGGTTTTGACCGGGGAGCTGTTTTTT

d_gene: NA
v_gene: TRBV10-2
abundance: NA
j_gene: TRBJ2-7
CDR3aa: CASSDGQFDYEQYF
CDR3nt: TGCGCCAGCAGTGACGGACAGTTTGACTACGAGCAGTACTTC

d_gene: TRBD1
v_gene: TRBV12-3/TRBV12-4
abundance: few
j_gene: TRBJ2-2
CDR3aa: CASSLGLRQGAYGGAFGELFF
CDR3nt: TGTGCCAGCAGTTTGGGGCTTCGACAGGGGGCCTACGGGGGGGCCTTCGGGGAGCTGTTTTTT

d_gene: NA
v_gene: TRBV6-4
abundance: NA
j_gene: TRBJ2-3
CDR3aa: CASSRGSPSDTQYF
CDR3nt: TGTGCCAGCAGCCGAGGGTCTCCATCAGATACGCAGTATTTT

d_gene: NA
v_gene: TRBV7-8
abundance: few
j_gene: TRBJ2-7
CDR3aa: CASSLAPDYEQYF
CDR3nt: TGTGCCAGCAGCTTAGCGCCAGACTACGAGCAGTACTTC

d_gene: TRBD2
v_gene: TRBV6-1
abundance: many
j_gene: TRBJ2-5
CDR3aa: CASSQPGLAGGQETQYF
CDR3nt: TGTGCCAGCAGCCAACCGGGACTAGCGGGAGGCCAAGAGACCCAGTACTTC

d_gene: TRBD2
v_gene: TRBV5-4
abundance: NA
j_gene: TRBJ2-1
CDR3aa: CASSLGGGGANNEQFF
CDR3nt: TGTGCCAGCAGCTTGGGAGGCGGGGGGGCCAACAATGAGCAGTTCTTC

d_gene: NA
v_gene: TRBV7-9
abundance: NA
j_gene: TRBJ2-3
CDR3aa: CASSLYGGGTDTQYF
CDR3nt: TGTGCCAGCAGCTTATACGGAGGAGGCACAGATACGCAGTATTTT

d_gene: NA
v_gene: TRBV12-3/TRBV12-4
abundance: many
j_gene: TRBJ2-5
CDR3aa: CASSFPPPRETQYF
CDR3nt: TGTGCCAGCAGTTTCCCCCCACCGAGAGAGACCCAGTACTTC

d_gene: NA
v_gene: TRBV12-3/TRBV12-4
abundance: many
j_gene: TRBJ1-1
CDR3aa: CASSPGPLGAFF
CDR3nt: TGTGCCAGCAGTCCCGGACCTCTTGGGGCTTTCTTT

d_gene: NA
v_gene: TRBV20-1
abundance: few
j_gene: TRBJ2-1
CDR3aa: CSADRDSLLNEQFF
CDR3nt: TGCAGTGCAGACCGGGACTCCCTGCTTAATGAGCAGTTCTTC

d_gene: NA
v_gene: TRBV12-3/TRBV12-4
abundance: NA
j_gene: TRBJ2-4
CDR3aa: CASSLGVQGGNIQYF
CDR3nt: TGTGCCAGCAGTTTAGGGGTGCAGGGGGGAAACATTCAGTACTTC

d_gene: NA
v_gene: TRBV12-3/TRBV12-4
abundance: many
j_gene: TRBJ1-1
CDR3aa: CASSLPGTNTEAFF
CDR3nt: TGTGCCAGCAGTTTACCGGGGACGAACACTGAAGCTTTCTTT

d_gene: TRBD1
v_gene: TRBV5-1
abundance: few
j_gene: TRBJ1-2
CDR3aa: CASSLDGTGIDGYTF
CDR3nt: TGCGCCAGCAGCTTGGATGGGACAGGGATTGATGGCTACACCTTC

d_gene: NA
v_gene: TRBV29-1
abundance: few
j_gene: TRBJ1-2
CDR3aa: CSADGPDGYTF
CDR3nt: TGCAGCGCCGATGGCCCAGATGGCTACACCTTC

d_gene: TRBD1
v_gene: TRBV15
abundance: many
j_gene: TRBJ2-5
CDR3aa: CATSRGQGTGGQETQYF
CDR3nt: TGTGCCACCAGCAGAGGCCAAGGGACAGGGGGCCAGGAGACCCAGTACTTC

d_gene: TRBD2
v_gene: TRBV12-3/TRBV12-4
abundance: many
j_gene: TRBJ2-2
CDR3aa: CASSLGLAGTGELFF
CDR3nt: TGTGCCAGCAGTTTAGGGCTAGCGGGCACCGGGGAGCTGTTTTTT

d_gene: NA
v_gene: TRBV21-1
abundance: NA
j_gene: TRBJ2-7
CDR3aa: CAATHRAWAYF
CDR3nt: TGTGCCGCCACTCACCGGGCCTGGGCGTACTTC

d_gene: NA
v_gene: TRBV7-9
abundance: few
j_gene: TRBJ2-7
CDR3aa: CASSGRDAYEQYF
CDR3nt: TGTGCCAGCAGCGGACGGGATGCTTACGAGCAGTACTTC

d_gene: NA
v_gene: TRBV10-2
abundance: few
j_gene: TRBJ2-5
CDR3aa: CASTQEQETQYF
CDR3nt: TGCGCCAGTACACAGGAACAAGAGACCCAGTACTTC

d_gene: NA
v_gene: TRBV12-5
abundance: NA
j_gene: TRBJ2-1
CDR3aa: CASGLVGAWISYNEQFF
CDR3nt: TGTGCTAGTGGTTTGGTAGGCGCATGGATCTCCTACAATGAGCAGTTCTTC

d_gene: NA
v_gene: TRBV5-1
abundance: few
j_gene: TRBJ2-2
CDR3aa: CASSHRDGNTGELFF
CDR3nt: TGCGCCAGCAGCCACCGGGACGGGAACACCGGGGAGCTGTTTTTT